One and the same sample provided the 6 T cell receptor beta chains below, sequenced in a study of T cell responses to AZD1222 COVID-19 vaccine. Clones were read by immunoSEQ multiplex PCR, and TCRdb kept only the in-frame ones, dropping some. The table has 150,000 to 200,000 clones, 94% seen once; the top ten hold approximately 0.58%. Sequenced material: peripheral blood, taken on day 0 of AZD1222 vaccination. The receptors were sampled from an adult in good health.

This clone was seen only once. The V and J genes are TRBV18 and TRBJ1-2; 10 bases map to TRBD1. The V gene end was trimmed by 3 bases and the J gene end by 7 bases; junction bases not matched to a gene: 8. The CDR3 has 15 amino acids. Germline CDR1 and CDR2: KGHSH and LQKENI. CDR3 protein: CASSPVSDRGPGYTF. The CDR3 nucleotides read TGTGCCAGCTCACCCGTTTCTGACAGGGGGCCTGGCTACACCTTC.

CDR3 bases: TGTGCCAGTAGTTCCAGGACAGGGCTTTCTCCCCAGCATTTT. It yields the protein CASSSRTGLSPQHF. V and J are TRBV19 and TRBJ1-5, with 8 bases lining up with TRBD1. The CDR3 consists of 14 residues. Unmatched junction bases numbered 10, after V lost 5 bases and J lost 10 bases. Germline V gene sequence: CDR1 LNHDA, CDR2 SQIVND (reference sequence).

This clone was recorded once. The rearrangement joins TRBV12-3 or TRBV12-4 to TRBJ1-5, with D unclear. V was clipped by 3 bases and J by 6 bases, with 9 bases between them. CDR3 size: 13 residues. The CDR3: CASSFEAGQPQHF. Written as DNA, the CDR3 is TGTGCCAGCAGTTTTGAGGCGGGTCAGCCCCAGCATTTT.

The V gene is TRBV10-3, the J gene TRBJ1-1, with D tentatively TRBD1 (5 bases). The CDR3 has 15 residues. Germline V gene data show CDR1 as ENHRY and CDR2 as SYGVKD. Trimming removed 6 bases at V and 2 bases at J, with 16 bases between. CDR3 region: CAIRIAWDSNTEAFF. Written as DNA, the CDR3 is TGTGCCATCAGGATTGCGTGGGACTCCAACACTGAAGCTTTCTTT.

The genes are TRBV15 and TRBJ2-3; D remains unclear. There are 13 residues in the CDR3. The V gene's germline CDR1 is LNHNV and CDR2 YYDKDF (reference sequence). Trimming pared 0 bases from V and 3 bases from J, leaving 4 bases between. As DNA, the CDR3 is TGTGCCACCAGCAGAGAACATACAGATACGCAGTATTTT. Encoded protein: CATSREHTDTQYF.

The V and J genes are TRBV6-5 and TRBJ1-2; D gene ambiguous. This CDR3 region has 15 residues. Trimming took 6 bases from V and 1 from J, leaving 15 bases between them. Germline CDR1 is MNHEY and CDR2 is SVGAGI. Here the CDR3 DNA reads TGTGCCAGCAGCTCGCACGTGACCGGTAACTATGGCTACACCTTC. As protein: CASSSHVTGNYGYTF.